This T cell receptor (beta chain) was documented in a study of shared T cell receptors in the human thymus. V lost 5 bases to trimming and J lost 5 bases; unmatched junction nucleotides: 8. The CDR3 covers 14 residues. Germline loops: CDR1 MGHRA, CDR2 YSYEKL. TCRdb's copy holds only in-frame clones and misses some; the assay was immunoSEQ multiplex PCR. The sample lists 550,000 to 800,000 clones; 80% to 90% were seen once. These records were also assigned to another study, of human thymus T cells.

The TCR sequence derives from a girl under three years old with a congenital heart defect. The genes are TRBV4-1 and TRBJ2-7, with 8 bases matching TRBD2. Sample: thymocytes. CDR3 loop: CASSTGLAGDEQYF. The CDR3 DNA is TGCGCCAGCAGCACAGGACTAGCAGGAGACGAGCAGTACTTC.